Listed here is a single TCR beta chain. Its antigen is still unknown. All of the isolated RNA was reverse transcribed, so expressed TCRB transcripts were sequenced. Sequencing used immunoSEQ multiplex PCR; TCRdb keeps in-frame clones, though not all of them. Among some 700,000 clones listed, around an eighth were seen once. This sample was taken from a study of beta chain features in type 1 diabetes. The CDR3 has 15 amino acids. CDR1 is SQVTM and CDR2 is ANQGSEA in the germline V gene. Study outcomes and limitations: Shorter TCRB CDR3s, moderately but significantly so, were found in Type 1 diabetes patients in all four CD4+ subsets. Unsettled here was the matter of whether HLA type influences TCRB rearrangement. The naive, central memory and Treg TCRB repertoires showed an apparent similarity that was greater among patients than among healthy donors.

This receptor was obtained from a man aged 18 to 29 with type 1 diabetes. This chain connects TRBV29-1 to TRBJ2-5; TRBD2 aligns across 7 bases. The DNA end is a closer match to TRBJ2-7, so the J assignment may be wrong. The sample was naive CD4+ T cells from blood. CDR3 residues: CSVSALAAFGYEQYF. The CDR3 nucleotides are TGCAGCGTTTCGGCCCTAGCGGCTTTCGGGTACGAGCAGTACTTC.